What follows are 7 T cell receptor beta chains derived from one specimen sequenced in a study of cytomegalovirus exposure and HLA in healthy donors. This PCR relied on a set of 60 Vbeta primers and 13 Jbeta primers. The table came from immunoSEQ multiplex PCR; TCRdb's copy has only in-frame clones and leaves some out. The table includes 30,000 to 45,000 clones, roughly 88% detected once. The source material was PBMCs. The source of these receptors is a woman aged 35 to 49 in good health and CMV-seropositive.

This CDR3 is CASSQGWIAQGPPGTEAFF. CDR3 coding DNA: TGCGCCAGCAGCCAAGGGTGGATCGCACAGGGGCCGCCGGGGACTGAAGCTTTCTTT. J is TRBJ1-1 and V is TRBV4-1; TRBD1 aligns across 7 bases. The CDR3 contains 19 residues. With 1 base clipped from V and 5 bases from J, the junction kept 19 bases outside the gene matches. In germline, CDR1 is MGHRA, CDR2 YSYEKL.

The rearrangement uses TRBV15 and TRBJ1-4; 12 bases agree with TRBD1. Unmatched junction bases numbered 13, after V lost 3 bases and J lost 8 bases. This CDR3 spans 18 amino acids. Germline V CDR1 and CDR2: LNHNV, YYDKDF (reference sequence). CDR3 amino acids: CATSSRGGTGGRGEKLFF. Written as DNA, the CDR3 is TGTGCCACCAGCAGCCGGGGGGGGACAGGGGGCCGAGGGGAAAAACTGTTTTTT.

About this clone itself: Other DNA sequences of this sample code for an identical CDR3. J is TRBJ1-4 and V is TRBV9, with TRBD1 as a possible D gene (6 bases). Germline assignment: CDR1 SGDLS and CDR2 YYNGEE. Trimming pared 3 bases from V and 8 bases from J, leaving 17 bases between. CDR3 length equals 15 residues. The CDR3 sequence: CASSESSFGQEKLFF. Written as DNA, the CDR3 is TGTGCCAGCAGCGAATCCTCATTTGGACAGGAAAAACTGTTTTTT.

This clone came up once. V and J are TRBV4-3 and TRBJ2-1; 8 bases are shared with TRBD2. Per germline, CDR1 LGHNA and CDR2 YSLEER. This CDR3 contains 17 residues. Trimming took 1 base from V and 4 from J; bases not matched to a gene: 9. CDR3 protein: CASSQVRERGFYNEQFF. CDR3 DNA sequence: TGCGCCAGCAGCCAAGTTCGGGAGCGGGGGTTTTACAATGAGCAGTTCTTC.

The DNA of the CDR3 is TGTGCCAGCAGTTTTTTTTCACAGGGGGCGGGAAACGAGCAGTACTTC. Translating it yields CASSFFSQGAGNEQYF. This sequence joins TRBV6-5 and TRBJ2-5; 9 bases line up with TRBD1. The J call may be in error: the DNA end matches TRBJ2-7 better. The CDR3 runs 16 residues. Per germline, CDR1 MNHEY and CDR2 SVGAGI.

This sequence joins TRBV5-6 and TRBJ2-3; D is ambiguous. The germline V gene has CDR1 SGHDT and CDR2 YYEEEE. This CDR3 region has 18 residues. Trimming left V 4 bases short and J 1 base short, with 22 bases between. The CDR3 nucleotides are TGTGCCAGCAGCCCCTTGAAACAAAGAGAGGTTCGCACAGATACGCAGTATTTT. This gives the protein CASSPLKQREVRTDTQYF. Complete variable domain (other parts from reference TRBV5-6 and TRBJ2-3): DAGVTQSPTHLIKTRGQQVTLRCSPKSGHDTVSWYQQALGQGPQFIFQYYEEEERQRGNFPDRFSGHQFPNYSSELNVNALLLGDSALYLCASSPLKQREVRTDTQYFGPGTRLTVL.

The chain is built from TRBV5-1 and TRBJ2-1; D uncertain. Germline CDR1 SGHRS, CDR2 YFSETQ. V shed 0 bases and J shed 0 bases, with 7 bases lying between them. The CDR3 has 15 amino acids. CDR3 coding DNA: TGCGCCAGCAGCTTGGATAACTACTCCTACAATGAGCAGTTCTTC. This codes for CASSLDNYSYNEQFF. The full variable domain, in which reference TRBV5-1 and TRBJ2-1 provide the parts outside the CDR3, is KAGVTQTPRYLIKTRGQQVTLSCSPISGHRSVSWYQQTPGQGLQFLFEYFSETQRNKGNFPGRFSGRQFSNSRSEMNVSTLELGDSALYLCASSLDNYSYNEQFFGPGTRLTVL.